One T cell receptor (beta chain) is described in this entry. Its antigen is currently unknown. Sequenced by immunoSEQ multiplex PCR; TCRdb stores in-frame clones only, minus some. This table has roughly 63,000 clones, around 89% appearing once. V shed 8 bases, J shed 3 bases, and the junction held 6 bases outside the gene matches. Germline V lookup: CDR1 MRHNA, CDR2 SNTAGT. This CDR3 is 14 amino acids long. This entry comes from a study of cytomegalovirus exposure and HLA in healthy donors. General observations from the study: That first-cohort TCR clusters tended to co-occur in the 100 to 150 validation repertoires was found in a later analysis.

These donors were members of the approximately 110-subject validation cohort, a group separate from the approximately 670-subject first cohort. This rearrangement joins TRBV6-4 to TRBJ1-1, with 10 bases aligning to TRBD1. Sequencing was performed on PBMCs. The receptor's source is a woman younger than 30 in good health and CMV-seronegative. CDR3 DNA: TGTGCCAGCTTTCTAGGGACAGGGGACACTGAAGCTTTCTTT. Translated, it gives CASFLGTGDTEAFF.